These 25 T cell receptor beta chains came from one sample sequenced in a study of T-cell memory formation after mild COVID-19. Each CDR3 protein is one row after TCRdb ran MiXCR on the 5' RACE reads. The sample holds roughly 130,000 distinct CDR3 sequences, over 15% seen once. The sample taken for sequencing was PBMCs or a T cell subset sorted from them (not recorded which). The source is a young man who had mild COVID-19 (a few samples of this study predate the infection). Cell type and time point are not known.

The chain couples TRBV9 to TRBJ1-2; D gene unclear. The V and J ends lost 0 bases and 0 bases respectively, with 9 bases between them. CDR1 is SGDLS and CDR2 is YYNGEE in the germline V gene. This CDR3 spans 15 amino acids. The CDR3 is CASSVDPSPNYGYTF. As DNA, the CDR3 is TGTGCCAGCAGCGTAGATCCTAGTCCTAACTATGGCTACACCTTC.

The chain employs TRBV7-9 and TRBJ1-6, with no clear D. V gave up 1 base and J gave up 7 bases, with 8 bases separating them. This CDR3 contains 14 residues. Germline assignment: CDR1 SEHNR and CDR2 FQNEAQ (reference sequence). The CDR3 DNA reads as TGTGCCAGCAGCTTAGGGACGGACAATTCACCCCTCCACTTT. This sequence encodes CASSLGTDNSPLHF.

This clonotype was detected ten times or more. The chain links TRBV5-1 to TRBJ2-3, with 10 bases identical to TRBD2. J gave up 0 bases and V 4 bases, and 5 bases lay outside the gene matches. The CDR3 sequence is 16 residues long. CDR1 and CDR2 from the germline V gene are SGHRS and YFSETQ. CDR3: CASSLSGGTSTDTQYF. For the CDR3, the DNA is TGCGCCAGCAGCCTTAGCGGGGGGACTAGCACAGATACGCAGTATTTT.

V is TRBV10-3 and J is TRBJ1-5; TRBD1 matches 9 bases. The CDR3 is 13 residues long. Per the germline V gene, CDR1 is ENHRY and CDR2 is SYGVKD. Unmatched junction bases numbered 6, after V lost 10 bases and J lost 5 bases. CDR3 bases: TGTGCCACTAGGGACAGGGTAGATCAGCCCCAGCATTTT. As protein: CATRDRVDQPQHF.

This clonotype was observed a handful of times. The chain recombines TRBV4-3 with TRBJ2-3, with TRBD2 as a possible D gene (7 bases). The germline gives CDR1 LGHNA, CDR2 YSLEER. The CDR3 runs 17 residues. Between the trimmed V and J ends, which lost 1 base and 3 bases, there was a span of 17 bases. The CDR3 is CASSQALQGGRTDTQYF. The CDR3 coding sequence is TGCGCCAGCAGCCAAGCTTTACAGGGCGGGAGAACAGATACGCAGTATTTT.

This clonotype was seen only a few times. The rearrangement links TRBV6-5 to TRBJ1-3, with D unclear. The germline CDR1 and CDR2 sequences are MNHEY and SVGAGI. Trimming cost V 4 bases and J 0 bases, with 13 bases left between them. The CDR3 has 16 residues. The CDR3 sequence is CASSSHPPGSGNTIYF. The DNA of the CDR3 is TGTGCCAGCAGTTCCCACCCCCCGGGCTCTGGAAACACCATATATTTT.

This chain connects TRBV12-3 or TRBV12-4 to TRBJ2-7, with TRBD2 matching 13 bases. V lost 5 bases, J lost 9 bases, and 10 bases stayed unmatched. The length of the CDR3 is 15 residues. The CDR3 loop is CASSPLTSGGLGQYF. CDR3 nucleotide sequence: TGTGCCAGCAGTCCGTTGACTAGCGGGGGGCTGGGGCAGTACTTC.

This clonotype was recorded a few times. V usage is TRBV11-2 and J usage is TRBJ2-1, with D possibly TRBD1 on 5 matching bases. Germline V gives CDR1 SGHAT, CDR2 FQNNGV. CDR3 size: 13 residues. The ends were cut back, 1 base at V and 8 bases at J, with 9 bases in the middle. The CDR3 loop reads CASSLAREHEQFF. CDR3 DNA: TGTGCCAGCAGCTTAGCCAGGGAACATGAGCAGTTCTTC.

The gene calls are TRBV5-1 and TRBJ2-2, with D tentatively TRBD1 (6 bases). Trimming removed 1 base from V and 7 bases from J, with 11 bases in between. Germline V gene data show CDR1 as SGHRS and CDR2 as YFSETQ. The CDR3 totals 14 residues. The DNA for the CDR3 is TGCGCCAGCAGCTTGACAGGGCGGATCGGGGAGCTGTTTTTT. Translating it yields CASSLTGRIGELFF.

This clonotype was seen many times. The CDR3 reads CASSLGTGGRQYF. CDR3 DNA: TGTGCCAGCAGCTTGGGGACAGGGGGTAGGCAGTACTTC. The chain recombines TRBV7-2 with TRBJ2-7, with TRBD1 identical over 11 bases. Trimming cost V 3 bases and J 9 bases; bases outside gene matches: 4. The germline V gene encodes CDR1 SGHTA and CDR2 FQGNSA. This CDR3 comprises 13 residues.

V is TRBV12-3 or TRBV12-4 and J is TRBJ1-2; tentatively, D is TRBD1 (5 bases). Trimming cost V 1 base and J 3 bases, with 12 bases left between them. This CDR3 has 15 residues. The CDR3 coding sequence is TGTGCCAGCAGTTTAGGTAGAGGGGCGGACTATGGCTACACCTTC. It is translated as CASSLGRGADYGYTF.

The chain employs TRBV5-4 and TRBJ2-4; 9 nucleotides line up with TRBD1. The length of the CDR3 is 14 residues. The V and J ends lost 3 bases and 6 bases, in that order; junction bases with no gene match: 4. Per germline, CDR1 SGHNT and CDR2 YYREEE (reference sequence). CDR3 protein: CASSSGQGRNIQYF. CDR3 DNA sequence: TGTGCCAGCAGCTCAGGACAGGGGAGAAACATTCAGTACTTC.

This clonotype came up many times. The CDR3 DNA sequence: TGTGCCAGCAGCTTAGTCGGGAGCTCCTACAATGAGCAGTTCTTC. Translated: CASSLVGSSYNEQFF. The chain carries TRBV7-8 and TRBJ2-1; maybe TRBD2 (6 bases). V was cut by 1 base and J by 0 bases, with 7 bases left in between. Germline V gene sequence: CDR1 SGHVS, CDR2 FQNEAQ. This CDR3 region has 15 residues.

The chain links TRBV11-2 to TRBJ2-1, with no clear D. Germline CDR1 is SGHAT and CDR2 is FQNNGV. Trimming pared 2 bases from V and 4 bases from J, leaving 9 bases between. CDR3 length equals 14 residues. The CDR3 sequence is CASSLSGEYNEQFF. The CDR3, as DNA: TGTGCCAGCAGCTTATCTGGCGAGTACAATGAGCAGTTCTTC.

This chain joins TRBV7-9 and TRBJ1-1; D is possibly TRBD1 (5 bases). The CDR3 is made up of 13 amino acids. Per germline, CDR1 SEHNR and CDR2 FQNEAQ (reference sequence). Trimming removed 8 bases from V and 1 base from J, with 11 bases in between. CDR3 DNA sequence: TGTGCCAGCTCCAGGGTGGCGAACACTGAAGCTTTCTTT. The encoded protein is CASSRVANTEAFF.

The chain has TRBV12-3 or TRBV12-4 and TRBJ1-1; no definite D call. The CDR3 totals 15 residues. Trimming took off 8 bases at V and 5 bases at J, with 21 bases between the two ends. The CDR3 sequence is CASRIFRGQQTEAFF. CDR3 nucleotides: TGTGCCAGCCGGATATTCCGTGGCCAACAGACTGAAGCTTTCTTT.

CDR3 region: CASSLGLAGGGGDTQYF. DNA for the CDR3: TGTGCCAGCAGTTTAGGTCTAGCGGGGGGCGGTGGAGATACGCAGTATTTT. The chain has TRBV12-3 or TRBV12-4 and TRBJ2-3; 11 bases match TRBD2. The CDR3 extends over 17 amino acids. Germline trimming cut 1 base from V and 5 bases from J; bases unmatched to any gene: 8.

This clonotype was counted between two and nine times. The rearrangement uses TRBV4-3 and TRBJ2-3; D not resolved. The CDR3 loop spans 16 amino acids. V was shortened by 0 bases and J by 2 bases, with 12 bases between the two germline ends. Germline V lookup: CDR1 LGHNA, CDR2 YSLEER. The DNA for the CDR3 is TGCGCCAGCAGCCAAGATCCTCCGCCCTCCACAGATACGCAGTATTTT. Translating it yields CASSQDPPPSTDTQYF.

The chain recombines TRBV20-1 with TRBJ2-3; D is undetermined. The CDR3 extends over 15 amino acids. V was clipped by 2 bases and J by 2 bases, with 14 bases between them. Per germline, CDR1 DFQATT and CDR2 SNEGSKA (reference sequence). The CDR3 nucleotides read TGCAGTGCTAGAAAGGGTGAAAGGGCCACAGATACGCAGTATTTT. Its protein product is CSARKGERATDTQYF.

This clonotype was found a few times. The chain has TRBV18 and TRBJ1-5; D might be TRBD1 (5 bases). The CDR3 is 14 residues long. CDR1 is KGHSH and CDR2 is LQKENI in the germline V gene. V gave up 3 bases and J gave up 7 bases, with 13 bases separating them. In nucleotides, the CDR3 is TGTGCCAGCTCACCGCAGGGTTTCGACCAGCCCCAGCATTTT. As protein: CASSPQGFDQPQHF. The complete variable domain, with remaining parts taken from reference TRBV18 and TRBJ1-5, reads NAGVMQNPRHLVRRRGQEARLRCSPMKGHSHVYWYRQLPEEGLKFMVYLQKENIIDESGMPKERFSAEFPKEGPSILRIQQVVRGDSAAYFCASSPQGFDQPQHFGDGTRLSIL.

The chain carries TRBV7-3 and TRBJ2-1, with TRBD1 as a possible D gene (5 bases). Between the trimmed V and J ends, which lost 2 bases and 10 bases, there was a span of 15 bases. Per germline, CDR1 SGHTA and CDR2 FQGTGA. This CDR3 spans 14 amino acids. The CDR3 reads CASSLPATPGEQFF. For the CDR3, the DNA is TGTGCCAGCAGCTTACCGGCTACCCCAGGGGAGCAGTTCTTC.

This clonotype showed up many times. CDR3: CAWSVEANYGYTF. DNA of the CDR3: TGTGCCTGGAGTGTGGAAGCTAACTATGGCTACACCTTC. J is TRBJ1-2 and V is TRBV30; D not resolved. CDR1 and CDR2 (germline): GTSNPN, SVGIG (reference sequence). The CDR3 is 13 residues long. The V end lost 0 bases, the J end lost 0 bases, and 5 bases lay between the germline ends.

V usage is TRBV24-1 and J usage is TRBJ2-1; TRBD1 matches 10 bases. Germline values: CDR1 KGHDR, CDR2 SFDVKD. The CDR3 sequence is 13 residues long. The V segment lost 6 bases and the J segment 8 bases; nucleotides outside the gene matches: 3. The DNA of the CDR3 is TGTGCCACCAGTAGGACAGGGGGGCATGAGCAGTTCTTC. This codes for CATSRTGGHEQFF.

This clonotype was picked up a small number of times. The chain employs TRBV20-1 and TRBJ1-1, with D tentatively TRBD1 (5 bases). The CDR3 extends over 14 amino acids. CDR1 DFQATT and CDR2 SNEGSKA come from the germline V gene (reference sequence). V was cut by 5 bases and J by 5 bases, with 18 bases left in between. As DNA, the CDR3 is TGCAGTGCTTTCTATCTCCAGGAGGGGACTGAAGCTTTCTTT. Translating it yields CSAFYLQEGTEAFF.

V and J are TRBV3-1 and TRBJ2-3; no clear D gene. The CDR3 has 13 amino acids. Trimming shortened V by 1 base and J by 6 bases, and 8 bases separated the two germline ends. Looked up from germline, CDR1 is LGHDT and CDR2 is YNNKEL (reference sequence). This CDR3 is CASSQGTVDTQYF. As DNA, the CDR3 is TGTGCCAGCAGCCAAGGGACGGTGGATACGCAGTATTTT.